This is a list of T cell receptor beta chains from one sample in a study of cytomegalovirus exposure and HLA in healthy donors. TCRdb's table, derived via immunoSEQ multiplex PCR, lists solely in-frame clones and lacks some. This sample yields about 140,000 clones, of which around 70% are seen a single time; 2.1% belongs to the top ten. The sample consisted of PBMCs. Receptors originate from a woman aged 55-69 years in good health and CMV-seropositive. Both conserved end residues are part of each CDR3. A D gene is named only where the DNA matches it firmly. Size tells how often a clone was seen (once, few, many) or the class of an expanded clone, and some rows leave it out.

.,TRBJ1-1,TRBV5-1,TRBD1,CASSPGTGGWDTEAFF,TGCGCCAGCAGCCCGGGGACAGGGGGCTGGGACACTGAAGCTTTCTTT
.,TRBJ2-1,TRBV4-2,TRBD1,CASSPERDRGVNEQFF,TGTGCCAGCAGCCCCGAAAGGGACAGGGGGGTCAATGAGCAGTTCTTC
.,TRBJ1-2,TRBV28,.,CASSLYPESYGYTF,TGTGCCAGCAGTTTATACCCAGAAAGCTATGGCTACACCTTC
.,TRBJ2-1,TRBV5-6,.,CASSWGTPYNEQFF,TGTGCCAGCAGCTGGGGGACACCCTACAATGAGCAGTTCTTC
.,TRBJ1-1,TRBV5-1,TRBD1,CASSPSGTANTEAFF,TGCGCCAGCAGCCCGTCCGGGACAGCGAACACTGAAGCTTTCTTT
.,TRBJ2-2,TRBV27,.,CASSPRTAGELFF,TGTGCCAGCAGTCCTAGGACAGCCGGGGAGCTGTTTTTT
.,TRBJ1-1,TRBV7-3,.,CASSLSAGRTEAFF,TGTGCCAGCAGCTTATCGGCAGGGCGGACTGAAGCTTTCTTT
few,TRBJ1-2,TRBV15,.,CATSREQGGYTF,TGTGCCACCAGCAGAGAACAGGGAGGCTACACCTTC
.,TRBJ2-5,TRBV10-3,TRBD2,CAISEWGGQETQYF,TGTGCCATCAGTGAATGGGGGGGCCAAGAGACCCAGTACTTC
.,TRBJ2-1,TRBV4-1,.,CASSQLASYNEQFF,TGCGCCAGCAGCCAGCTAGCTTCATACAATGAGCAGTTCTTC
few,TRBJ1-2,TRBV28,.,CASSVGGFYGYTF,TGTGCCAGCAGTGTTGGGGGCTTCTATGGCTACACCTTC
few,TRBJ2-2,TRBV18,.,CASSPSSTGELFF,TGTGCCAGCTCACCTTCGTCCACCGGGGAGCTGTTTTTT
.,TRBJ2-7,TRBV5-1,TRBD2,CASSVTSGPYEQYF,TGCGCCAGCAGCGTAACTAGCGGTCCCTACGAGCAGTACTTC
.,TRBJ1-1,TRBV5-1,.,CASSMELNTEAFF,TGCGCCAGCAGCATGGAGCTTAACACTGAAGCTTTCTTT
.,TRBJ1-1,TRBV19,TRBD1,CASSGTGGGEAFF,TGTGCCAGTAGTGGGACAGGGGGCGGTGAAGCTTTCTTT
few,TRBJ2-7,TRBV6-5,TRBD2,CASRSGRASEQYF,TGTGCCAGCAGGAGCGGGAGGGCCTCCGAGCAGTACTTC
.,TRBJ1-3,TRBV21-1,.,CASSTGGAYSGNTIYF,TGTGCCAGCAGCACTGGAGGGGCTTACTCTGGAAACACCATATATTTT
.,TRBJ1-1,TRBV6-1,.,CASSEARGNTEAFF,TGTGCCAGCAGTGAAGCTAGGGGGAACACTGAAGCTTTCTTT
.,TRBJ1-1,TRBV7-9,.,CASSLGGGAKNTEAFF,TGTGCCAGCAGCTTAGGAGGGGGGGCGAAGAACACTGAAGCTTTCTTT
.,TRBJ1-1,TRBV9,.,CASSVGQLNTEAFF,TGTGCCAGCAGCGTAGGGCAGTTGAACACTGAAGCTTTCTTT
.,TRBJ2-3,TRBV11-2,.,CASSEGRAGRTSTDTQYF,TGTGCCAGCAGCGAAGGGCGGGCCGGGAGAACTAGCACAGATACGCAGTATTTT
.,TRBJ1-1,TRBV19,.,CASKSGGVNTEAFF,TGTGCCAGTAAAAGCGGGGGGGTGAACACTGAAGCTTTCTTT
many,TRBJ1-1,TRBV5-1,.,CASSFGTVNTEAFF,TGCGCCAGCAGCTTTGGTACAGTTAACACTGAAGCTTTCTTT
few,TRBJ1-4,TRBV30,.,CAWVEGGADEKLFF,TGTGCCTGGGTCGAAGGGGGGGCGGATGAAAAACTGTTTTTT
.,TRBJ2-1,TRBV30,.,CAWRPRGYNEQFF,TGTGCCTGGAGGCCACGGGGGTACAATGAGCAGTTCTTC
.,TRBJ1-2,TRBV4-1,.,CASSLGAHYGYTF,TGCGCCAGCAGCCTTGGGGCCCACTATGGCTACACCTTC
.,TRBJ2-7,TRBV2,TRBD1,CASRDRVNSYEQYF,TGTGCCAGCCGGGACAGGGTTAACTCCTACGAGCAGTACTTC
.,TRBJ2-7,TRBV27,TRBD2,CASRTAGASSEQYF,TGTGCCAGCAGGACTGCGGGAGCGTCCTCCGAGCAGTACTTC
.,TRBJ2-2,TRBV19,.,CASSIVFGDTGELFF,TGTGCCAGTAGTATAGTATTCGGAGACACCGGGGAGCTGTTTTTT
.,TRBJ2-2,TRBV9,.,CASSVGQANTGELFF,TGTGCCAGCAGCGTGGGACAAGCGAACACCGGGGAGCTGTTTTTT
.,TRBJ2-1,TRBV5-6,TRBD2,CASRIGGDEQFF,TGTGCCAGCAGAATTGGGGGGGATGAGCAGTTCTTC
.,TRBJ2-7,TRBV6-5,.,CASSYNGGSGYEQYF,TGTGCCAGCAGTTACAACGGCGGCAGCGGATACGAGCAGTACTTC
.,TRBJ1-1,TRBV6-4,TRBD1,CASARTGGSAEAFF,TGTGCCAGCGCCAGGACAGGGGGGTCTGCTGAAGCTTTCTTT
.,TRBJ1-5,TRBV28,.,CASWGDGNQPQHF,TGTGCCAGCTGGGGGGATGGCAATCAGCCCCAGCATTTT
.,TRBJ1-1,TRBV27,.,CASSLLENTEAFF,TGTGCCAGCAGTTTATTAGAGAACACTGAAGCTTTCTTT
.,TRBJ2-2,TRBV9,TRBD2,CASSAGGSPNTGELFF,TGTGCCAGCAGCGCCGGCGGGAGCCCGAACACCGGGGAGCTGTTTTTT
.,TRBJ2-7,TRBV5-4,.,CASSLGRGSSYEQYF,TGTGCCAGCAGCTTGGGCAGGGGAAGCTCCTACGAGCAGTACTTC
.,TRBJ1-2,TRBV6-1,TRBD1,CASSQGQGAYGYTF,TGTGCCAGCAGCCAAGGACAGGGGGCGTATGGCTACACCTTC
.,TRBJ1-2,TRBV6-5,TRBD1,CASSYSEQGMDGYTF,TGTGCCAGCAGTTACTCGGAACAGGGGATGGACGGCTACACCTTC
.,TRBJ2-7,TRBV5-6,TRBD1,CASSLGTGLYEQYF,TGTGCCAGCAGCCTCGGGACAGGACTCTACGAGCAGTACTTC
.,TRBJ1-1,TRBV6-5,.,CASSYSNWGRGTEAFF,TGTGCCAGCAGTTACTCGAATTGGGGGCGAGGGACTGAAGCTTTCTTT
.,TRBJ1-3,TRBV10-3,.,CAISETSSGNTIYF,TGTGCCATCAGTGAGACTAGCTCTGGAAACACCATATATTTT
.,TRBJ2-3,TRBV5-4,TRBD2,CASSLGLAETDTQYF,TGTGCCAGCAGCTTGGGGCTAGCGGAAACAGATACGCAGTATTTT
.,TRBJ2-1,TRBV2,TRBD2,CASSEPSGGNYNEQFF,TGTGCCAGCAGTGAACCTAGCGGGGGGAACTACAATGAGCAGTTCTTC
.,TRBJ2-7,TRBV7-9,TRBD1,CASSFQGAEQYF,TGTGCCAGCAGCTTCCAGGGGGCGGAGCAGTACTTC
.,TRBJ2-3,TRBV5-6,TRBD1,CASSRVGQSSTDTQYF,TGTGCCAGCAGCCGTGTGGGACAGAGTAGCACAGATACGCAGTATTTT
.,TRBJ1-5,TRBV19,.,CASRPAGQPQHF,TGTGCCAGTCGACCGGCAGGACAGCCCCAGCATTTT